This T cell receptor (beta chain) was recorded in a study of blood T cell repertoires in COVID-19. Only in-frame clones appear in the TCRdb table, and some are missing; sequencing was by immunoSEQ multiplex PCR. This repertoire shows approximately 230,000 clones, 80% to 90% found once; its top ten account for about 1.6%. V lost 1 base, J lost 0 bases, and 5 bases stayed unmatched. The CDR3 extends over 18 amino acids. The germline CDR1 and CDR2 sequences are SGHTA and FQGNSA. In terms of age and location, participants ranged from roughly 18 to 90 years and lived in fewer than 30 US areas. Cohort 3 recovered donors had two negative PCRs, clearance, or symptom resolution.

J is TRBJ2-6 and V is TRBV7-2; TRBD2 aligns across 8 bases. Sequencing used PBMCs or T cells enriched from blood (not recorded which). The origin of this receptor is a middle-aged man who had recovered from COVID-19. The CDR3, as DNA: TGTGCCAGCAGCTTAGAGGTAGCGGGGAGCTCTGGGGCCAACGTCCTGACTTTC. Translated, it gives CASSLEVAGSSGANVLTF. The full variable domain, rest sourced from reference TRBV7-2 and TRBJ2-6, is GAGVSQSPSNKVTEKGKDVELRCDPISGHTALYWYRQSLGQGLEFLIYFQGNSAPDKSGLPSDRFSAERTGGSVSTLTIQRTQQEDSAVYLCASSLEVAGSSGANVLTFGAGSRLTVL.